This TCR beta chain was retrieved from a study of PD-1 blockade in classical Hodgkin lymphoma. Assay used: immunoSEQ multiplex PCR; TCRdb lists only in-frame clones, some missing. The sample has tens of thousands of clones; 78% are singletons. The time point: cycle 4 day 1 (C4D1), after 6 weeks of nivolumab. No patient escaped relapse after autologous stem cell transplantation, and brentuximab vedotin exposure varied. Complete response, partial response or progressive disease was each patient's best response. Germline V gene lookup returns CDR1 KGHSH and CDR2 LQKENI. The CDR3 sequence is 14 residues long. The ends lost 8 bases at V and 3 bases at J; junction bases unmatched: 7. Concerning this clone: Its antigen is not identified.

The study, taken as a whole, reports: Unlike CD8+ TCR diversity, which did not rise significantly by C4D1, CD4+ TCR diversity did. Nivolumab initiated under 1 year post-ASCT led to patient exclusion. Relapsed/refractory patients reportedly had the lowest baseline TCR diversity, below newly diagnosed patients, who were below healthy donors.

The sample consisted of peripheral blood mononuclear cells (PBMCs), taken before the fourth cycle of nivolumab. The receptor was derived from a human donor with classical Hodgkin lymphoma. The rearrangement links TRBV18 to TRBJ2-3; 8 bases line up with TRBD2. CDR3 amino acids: CASASSGPTDTQYF. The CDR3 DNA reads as TGTGCCAGCGCATCTAGCGGGCCAACAGATACGCAGTATTTT.